Listed below are T cell receptor beta chains from one sample, sequenced in a study of shared clonotypes between healthy human individuals. Repertoires were generated with immunoSEQ multiplex PCR, while TCRdb's copy carries only in-frame clones and drops some. Of 1.4 million or so clones in the sample, around 98.5% were seen once. Sequenced sample: naive CD4+ T cells sorted from blood. These receptors originate from a man aged 25-40 years in good health. Each CDR3 is given with its conserved first and last residue. D genes are given only for firm matches. The size of a clone is reported for some rows only, either as once, few or many, or as a class for expanded clones.

j_call	clone_size	v_call	d_call	cdr3_aa	cdr3_nt
TRBJ2-5	.	TRBV5-1	.	CASSLNYGTGFSSGQETQYF	TGCGCCAGCAGCTTGAATTATGGGACAGGCTTTTCTAGCGGGCAAGAGACCCAGTACTTC
TRBJ2-5	.	TRBV27	TRBD2	CASSLRSTSGLKTQYF	TGTGCCAGCAGTTTAAGGTCGACTAGCGGGTTGAAGACCCAGTACTTC
TRBJ2-2	.	TRBV29-1	TRBD1	CSTRQGADTGELFF	TGCAGCACCCGACAGGGGGCGGACACCGGGGAGCTGTTTTTT
TRBJ1-5	.	TRBV1	.	CTSSQARDPNQPQHF	TGCACCAGCAGCCAAGCTCGGGACCCCAACCAGCCCCAGCATTTT
TRBJ2-5	.	TRBV7-6	.	CASSLFEGLEETQYF	TGTGCCAGCAGCTTATTTGAGGGTCTAGAAGAGACCCAGTACTTC
TRBJ2-2	.	TRBV30	.	CAWRSVGTQGTGELFF	TGTGCCTGGAGGTCTGTTGGGACCCAAGGGACCGGGGAGCTGTTTTTT
TRBJ1-4	.	TRBV4-2	.	CASTLGSDSRATNEKLFF	TGTGCCAGCACCCTAGGGAGCGACAGTCGAGCAACTAATGAAAAACTGTTTTTT
TRBJ2-7	.	TRBV6-1	TRBD2	CASTPVGGSGYEQYF	TGTGCCAGCACCCCGGTGGGGGGGTCTGGGTACGAGCAGTACTTC
TRBJ2-7	.	TRBV29-1	TRBD2	CSVVGGLAGVYEQYF	TGCAGCGTTGTGGGGGGACTAGCGGGAGTTTACGAGCAGTACTTC
TRBJ1-3	.	TRBV27	TRBD1	CASIKSDREGNCCTIYF	TGTGCCAGCATTAAATCGGACAGGGAGGGAAACTGTTGCACCATATATTTT
TRBJ2-7	once	TRBV11-2	TRBD2	CASSSETSVYEQYF	TGTGCCAGCAGCTCAGAGACTAGCGTCTACGAGCAGTACTTC
TRBJ1-1	.	TRBV18	.	CASSPTGKSTEAFF	TGTGCCAGCTCACCGACAGGAAAAAGCACTGAAGCTTTCTTT
TRBJ2-1	.	TRBV10-3	TRBD2	CAISASGRPAEQFF	TGTGCCATCAGTGCTAGCGGGAGGCCGGCTGAGCAGTTCTTC
TRBJ2-7	once	TRBV18	.	CASSPLHRPAGRTYEQYF	TGTGCCAGCTCACCCCTCCACCGGCCAGCGGGTAGGACCTACGAGCAGTACTTC
TRBJ1-4	.	TRBV19	.	CASSPGQGNEKLFF	TGTGCCAGTAGTCCGGGACAAGGAAATGAAAAACTGTTTTTT
TRBJ1-2	.	TRBV6-6	.	CASSPVAPGGYTF	TGTGCCAGCAGCCCCGTGGCGCCCGGTGGCTACACCTTC